Included here is one T cell receptor beta chain sequence, with context. Methods used by the authors: Amplification of reference gene primers provided the estimated nucleated cell counts. Produced via immunoSEQ multiplex PCR; TCRdb's table is partial and in-frame only. V, J and clone size derive from that table, while D and trimming were established from the DNA sequence. The data contain about 200,000 clones, around 80% of them singletons. This sample is part of a study of blood T cell repertoires in COVID-19. Study context: Spain, Italy and the United States supplied samples that represented acute and convalescent COVID-19. T cells, B-cell-depleted T cells, or PBMCs supplied cDNA or gDNA.

Germline CDR1 is SGDLS and CDR2 is YYNGEE. Trimming took 2 bases from V and 7 from J; bases not matched to a gene: 10. The CDR3 extends over 15 amino acids. Sequencing was carried out using peripheral blood. The TCR comes from a man between 60 and 75 years old with acute or convalescent COVID-19. The V and J genes are TRBV9 and TRBJ2-7; 9 bases line up with TRBD1. The CDR3 bases are TGTGCCAGCAGCGTTTCCGGGACAGGGTCCGGGGAGCAGTACTTC. Amino acids: CASSVSGTGSGEQYF.